This TCR beta chain is drawn from a study of OX40 agonist ivuxolimab in advanced cancers. Study-wide context: Treatment of patients was with ivuxolimab, an agonistic anti-OX40 (CD134) antibody. 40% to 50% of patients had received prior checkpoint inhibitor therapy. The study, taken as a whole, reports: With doses of 0.1-3.0 mg/kg, partial responders showed among the lowest clonal expansion. Expanded clones tended on average to be more numerous among CD8+ T cells than CD4+.

Clones were read by immunoSEQ multiplex PCR, and TCRdb kept only the in-frame ones, dropping some. The data contain 55,000 to 70,000 clones, roughly 92% of them seen just once; the ten biggest clones take up approximately 8%. Comments on this clone: Its antigen is not identified.

V gave up 4 bases and J gave up 2 bases, with 16 bases separating them. Germline lookup yields CDR1 SGHTA and CDR2 FQGNSA. The CDR3 contains 16 residues. This clonotype originated in an adult with an advanced solid tumor such as melanoma, head and neck, liver or kidney cancer. The sample here was CD4+ or CD8+ T cells sorted from blood, taken in a trial of the OX40 agonist ivuxolimab. This chain joins TRBV7-2 and TRBJ2-3; TRBD2 is a possible D gene (5 bases). The CDR3, as DNA: TGTGCCAGCAGCTCAACCAAAGTCCTAGCCACAGATACGCAGTATTTT. Its protein product is CASSSTKVLATDTQYF. The full variable domain, in which reference TRBV7-2 and TRBJ2-3 provide the parts outside the CDR3, is GAGVSQSPSNKVTEKGKDVELRCDPISGHTALYWYRQSLGQGLEFLIYFQGNSAPDKSGLPSDRFSAERTGGSVSTLTIQRTQQEDSAVYLCASSSTKVLATDTQYFGPGTRLTVL.